This T cell receptor (beta chain) came from a study of blood T cell repertoires in COVID-19. As for the study in general: Samples representing acute and convalescent COVID-19 were sourced from the United States, Italy and Spain.

Enrollees, about 18 to 100 years old, lived in some 24 US areas. Clinical histories supplied by participants themselves formed the basis of cohort assignment. The assay was immunoSEQ multiplex PCR, and TCRdb's table has in-frame clones only and misses some. The repertoire has around 170,000 clones, nearly 80% of them found once; the top ten carry roughly an eighth. This CDR3 region has 13 residues. Germline CDR1 reads SNHLY; CDR2 reads FYNNEI. V gave up 6 bases and J gave up 7 bases; unmatched junction bases: 6. Sequencing used PBMCs or T cells enriched from blood (not recorded which). This receptor was obtained from a man aged 55 to 69 who had been exposed to COVID-19. J is TRBJ1-5 and V is TRBV2; 7 positions match TRBD1. The CDR3 bases are TGTGCCAGCAGCGGACAGGTGTGGCAGCCCCAGCATTTT. Protein product: CASSGQVWQPQHF.